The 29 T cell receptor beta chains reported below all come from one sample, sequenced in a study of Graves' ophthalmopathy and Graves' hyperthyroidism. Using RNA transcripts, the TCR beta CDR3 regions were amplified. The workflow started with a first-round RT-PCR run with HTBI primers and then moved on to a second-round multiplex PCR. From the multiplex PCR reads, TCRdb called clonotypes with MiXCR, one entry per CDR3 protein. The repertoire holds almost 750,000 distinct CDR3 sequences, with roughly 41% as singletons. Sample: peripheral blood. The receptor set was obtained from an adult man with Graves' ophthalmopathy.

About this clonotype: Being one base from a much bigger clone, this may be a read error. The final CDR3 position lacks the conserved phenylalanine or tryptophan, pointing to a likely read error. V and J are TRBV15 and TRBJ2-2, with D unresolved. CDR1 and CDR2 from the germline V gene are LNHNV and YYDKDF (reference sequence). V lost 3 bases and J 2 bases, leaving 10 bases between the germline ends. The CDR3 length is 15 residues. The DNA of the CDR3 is TGTGCCACCAGCAGCTTTGGTCCAAACACCGGGGAGCTGTTTCTT. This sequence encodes CATSSFGPNTGELFL.

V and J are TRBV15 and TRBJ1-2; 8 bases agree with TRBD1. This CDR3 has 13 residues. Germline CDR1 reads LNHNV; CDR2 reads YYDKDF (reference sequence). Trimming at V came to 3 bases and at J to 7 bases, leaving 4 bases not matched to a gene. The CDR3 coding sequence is TGTGCCACCAGCAGGGACAGGGCGGGTGGCTACACCTTC. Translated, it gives CATSRDRAGGYTF.

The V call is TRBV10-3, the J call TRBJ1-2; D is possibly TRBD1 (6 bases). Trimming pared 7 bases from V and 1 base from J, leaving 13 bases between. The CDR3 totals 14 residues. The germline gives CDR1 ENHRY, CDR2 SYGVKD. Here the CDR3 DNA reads TGTGCCATCAAAATACAGGGCTTTAACTATGGCTACACCTTC. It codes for CAIKIQGFNYGYTF.

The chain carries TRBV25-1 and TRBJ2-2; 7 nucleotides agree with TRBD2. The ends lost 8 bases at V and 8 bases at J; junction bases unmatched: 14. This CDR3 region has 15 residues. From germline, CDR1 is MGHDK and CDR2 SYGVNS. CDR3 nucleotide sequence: TGTGCCAGCGTTGTCGAAGTAGCGGGTGAAGGGGAGCTGTTTTTT. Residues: CASVVEVAGEGELFF.

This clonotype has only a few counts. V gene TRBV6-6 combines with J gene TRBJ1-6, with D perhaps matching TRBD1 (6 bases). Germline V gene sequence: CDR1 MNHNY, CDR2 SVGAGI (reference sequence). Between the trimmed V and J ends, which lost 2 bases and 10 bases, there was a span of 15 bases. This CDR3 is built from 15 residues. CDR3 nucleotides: TGTGCCAGCAGTTACGACGACAGGATCTCATCACCCCTCCACTTT. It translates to CASSYDDRISSPLHF.

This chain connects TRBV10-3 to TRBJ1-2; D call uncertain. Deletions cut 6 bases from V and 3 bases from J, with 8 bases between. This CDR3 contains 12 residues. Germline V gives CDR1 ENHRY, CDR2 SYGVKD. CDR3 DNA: TGTGCCATCAGACCTGGGGACTATGGCTACACCTTC. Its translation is CAIRPGDYGYTF.

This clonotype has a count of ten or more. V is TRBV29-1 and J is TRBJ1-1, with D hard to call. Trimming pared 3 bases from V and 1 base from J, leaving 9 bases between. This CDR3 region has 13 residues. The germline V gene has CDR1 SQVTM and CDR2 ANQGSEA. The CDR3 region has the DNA TGCAGCGTTGATATTCAGCCGAACACTGAAGCTTTCTTT. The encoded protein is CSVDIQPNTEAFF. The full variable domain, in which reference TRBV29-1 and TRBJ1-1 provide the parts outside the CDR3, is SAVISQKPSRDICQRGTSLTIQCQVDSQVTMMFWYRQQPGQSLTLIATANQGSEATYESGFVIDKFPISRPNLTFSTLTVSNMSPEDSSIYLCSVDIQPNTEAFFGQGTRLTVV.

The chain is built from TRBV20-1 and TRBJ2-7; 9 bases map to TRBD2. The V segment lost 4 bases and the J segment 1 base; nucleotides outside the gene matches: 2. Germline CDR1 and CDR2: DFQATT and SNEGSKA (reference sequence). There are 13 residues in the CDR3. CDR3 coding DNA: TGCAGTGCTACAACTAGCGGGTCCTACGAGCAGTACTTC. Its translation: CSATTSGSYEQYF.

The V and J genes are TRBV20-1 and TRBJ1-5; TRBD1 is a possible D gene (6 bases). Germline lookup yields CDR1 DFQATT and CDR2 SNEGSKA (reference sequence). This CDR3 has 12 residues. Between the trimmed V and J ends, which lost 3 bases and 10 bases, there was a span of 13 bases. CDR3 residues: CSARGAGSPQHF. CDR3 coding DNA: TGCAGTGCTAGGGGGGCAGGGAGTCCCCAGCATTTT.

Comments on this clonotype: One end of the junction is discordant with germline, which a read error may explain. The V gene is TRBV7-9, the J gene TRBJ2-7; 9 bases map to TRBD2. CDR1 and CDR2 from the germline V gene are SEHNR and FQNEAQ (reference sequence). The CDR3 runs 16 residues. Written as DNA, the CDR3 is TGCGCCAGCAGCCAAGTTGCGGGACTAGCCTTTTACGAGCAGTACTTC. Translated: CASSQVAGLAFYEQYF.

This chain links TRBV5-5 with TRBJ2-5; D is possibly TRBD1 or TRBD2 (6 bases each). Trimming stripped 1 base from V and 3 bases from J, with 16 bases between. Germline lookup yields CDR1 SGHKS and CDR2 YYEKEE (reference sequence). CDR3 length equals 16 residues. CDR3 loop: CASSLWGAGSEETQYF. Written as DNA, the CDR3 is TGTGCCAGCAGCTTGTGGGGGGCGGGGAGCGAAGAGACCCAGTACTTC.

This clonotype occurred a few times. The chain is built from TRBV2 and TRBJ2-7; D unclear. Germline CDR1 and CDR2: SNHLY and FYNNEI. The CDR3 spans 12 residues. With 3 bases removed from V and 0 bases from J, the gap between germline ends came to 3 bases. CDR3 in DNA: TGTGCCAGCAGTGACCCCTCCTACGAGCAGTACTTC. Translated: CASSDPSYEQYF.

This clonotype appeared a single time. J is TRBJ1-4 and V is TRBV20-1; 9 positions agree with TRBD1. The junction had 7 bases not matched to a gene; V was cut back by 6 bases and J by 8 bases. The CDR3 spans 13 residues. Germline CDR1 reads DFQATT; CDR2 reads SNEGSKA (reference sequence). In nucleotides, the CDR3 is TGCAGTGCGCACGGGACAGGGTTGGAAAAACTGTTTTTT. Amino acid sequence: CSAHGTGLEKLFF.

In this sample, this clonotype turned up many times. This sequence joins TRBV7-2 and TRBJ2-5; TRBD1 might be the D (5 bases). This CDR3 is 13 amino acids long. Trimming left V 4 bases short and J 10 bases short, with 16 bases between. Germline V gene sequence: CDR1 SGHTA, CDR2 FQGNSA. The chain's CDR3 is CASSSLGLGVQYF. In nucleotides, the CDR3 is TGTGCCAGCAGCTCCCTCGGGCTAGGGGTCCAGTACTTC.

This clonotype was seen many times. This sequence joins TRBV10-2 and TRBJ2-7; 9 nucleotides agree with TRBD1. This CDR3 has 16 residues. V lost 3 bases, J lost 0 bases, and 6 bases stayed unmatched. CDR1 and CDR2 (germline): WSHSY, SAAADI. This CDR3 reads CASSDGTGRSSYEQYF. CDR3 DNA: TGCGCCAGCAGTGATGGGACAGGGCGTAGCTCCTACGAGCAGTACTTC.

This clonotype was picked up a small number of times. CDR3 sequence: CASSHRGSTEAFF. Written as DNA, the CDR3 is TGTGCCAGCAGCCACCGGGGGAGCACTGAAGCTTTCTTT. V is TRBV6-5 and J is TRBJ1-1, with D perhaps matching TRBD1 (5 bases). Trimming cost V 6 bases and J 4 bases, with 12 bases left between them. Germline V lookup: CDR1 MNHEY, CDR2 SVGAGI. This CDR3 spans 13 amino acids.

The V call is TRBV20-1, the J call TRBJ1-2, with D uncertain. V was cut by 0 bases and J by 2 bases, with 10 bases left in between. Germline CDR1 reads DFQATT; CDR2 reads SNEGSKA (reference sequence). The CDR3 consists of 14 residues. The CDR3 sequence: CSARERYINYGYTF. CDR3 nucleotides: TGCAGTGCTAGAGAACGGTATATAAACTATGGCTACACCTTC.

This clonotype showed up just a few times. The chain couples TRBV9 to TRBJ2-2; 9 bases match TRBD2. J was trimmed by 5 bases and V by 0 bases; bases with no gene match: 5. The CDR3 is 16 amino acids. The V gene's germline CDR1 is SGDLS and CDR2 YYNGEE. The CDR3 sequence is CASSVGAGGHTGELFF. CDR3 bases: TGTGCCAGCAGCGTAGGAGCGGGAGGCCATACCGGGGAGCTGTTTTTT.

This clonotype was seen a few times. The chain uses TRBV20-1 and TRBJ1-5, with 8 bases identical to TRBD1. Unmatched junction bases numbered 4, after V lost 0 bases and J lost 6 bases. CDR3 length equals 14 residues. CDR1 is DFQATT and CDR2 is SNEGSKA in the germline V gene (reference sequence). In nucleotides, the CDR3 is TGCAGTGCTAGAGAACGCAGGGGGCGTCAGCCCCAGCATTTT. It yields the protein CSARERRGRQPQHF.

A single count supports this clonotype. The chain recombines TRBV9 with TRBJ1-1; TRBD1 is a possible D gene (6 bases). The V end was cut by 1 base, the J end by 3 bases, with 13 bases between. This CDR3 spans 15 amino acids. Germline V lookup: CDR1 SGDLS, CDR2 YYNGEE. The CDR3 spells CASSVSTSGDTEAFF. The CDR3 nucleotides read TGTGCCAGCAGCGTAAGTACCTCAGGGGACACTGAAGCTTTCTTT.

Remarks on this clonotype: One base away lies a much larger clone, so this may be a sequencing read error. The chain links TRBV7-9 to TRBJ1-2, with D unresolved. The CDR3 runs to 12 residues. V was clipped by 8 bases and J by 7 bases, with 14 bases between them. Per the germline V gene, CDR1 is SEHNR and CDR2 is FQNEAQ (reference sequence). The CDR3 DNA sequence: TGTGCCAGCGGCCGGTCGGAGGGTGGCTACACCTTC. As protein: CASGRSEGGYTF.

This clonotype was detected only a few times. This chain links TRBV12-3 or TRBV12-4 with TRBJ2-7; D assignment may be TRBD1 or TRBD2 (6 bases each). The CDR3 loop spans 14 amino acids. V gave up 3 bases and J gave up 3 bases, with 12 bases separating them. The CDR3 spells CASSFQGTVYEQYF. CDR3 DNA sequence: TGTGCCAGCAGTTTTCAGGGGACTGTCTACGAGCAGTACTTC.

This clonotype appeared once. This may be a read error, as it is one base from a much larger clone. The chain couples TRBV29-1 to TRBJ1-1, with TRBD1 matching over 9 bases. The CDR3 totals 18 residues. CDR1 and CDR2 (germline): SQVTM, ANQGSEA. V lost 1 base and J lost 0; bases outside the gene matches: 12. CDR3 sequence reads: CSVEGQGDLRYVNTEAFF. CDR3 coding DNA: TGCAGCGTTGAAGGACAGGGGGACCTCCGGTACGTGAACACTGAAGCTTTCTTT.

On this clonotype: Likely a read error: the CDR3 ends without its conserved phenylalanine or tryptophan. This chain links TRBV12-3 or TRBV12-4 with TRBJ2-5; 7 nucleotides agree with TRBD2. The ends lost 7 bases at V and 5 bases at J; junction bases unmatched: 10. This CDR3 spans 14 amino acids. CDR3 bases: TGTGCCAGCAACCTAGCGGACCCGCGGGAGACCCAGTACGTC. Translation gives CASNLADPRETQYV.

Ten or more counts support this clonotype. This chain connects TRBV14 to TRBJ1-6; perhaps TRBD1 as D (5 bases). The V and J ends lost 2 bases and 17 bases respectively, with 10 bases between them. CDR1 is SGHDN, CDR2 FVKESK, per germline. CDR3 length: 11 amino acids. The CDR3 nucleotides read TGTGCCAGCAGCCAACAGGGAATGGTCCACTTT. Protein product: CASSQQGMVHF.

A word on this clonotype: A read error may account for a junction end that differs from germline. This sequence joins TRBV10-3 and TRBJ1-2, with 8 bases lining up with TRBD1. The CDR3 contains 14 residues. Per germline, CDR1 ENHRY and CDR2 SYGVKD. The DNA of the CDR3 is TGTGCCAGCAGTGAGGGACAGGTTAACTATGGCTACACCTTC. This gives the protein CASSEGQVNYGYTF.

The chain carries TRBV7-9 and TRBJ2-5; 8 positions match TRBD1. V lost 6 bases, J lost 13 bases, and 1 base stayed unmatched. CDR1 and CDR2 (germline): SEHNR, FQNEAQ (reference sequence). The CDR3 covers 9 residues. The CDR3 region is CASRGTGYF. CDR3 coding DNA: TGTGCCAGCAGAGGGACAGGGTACTTC.

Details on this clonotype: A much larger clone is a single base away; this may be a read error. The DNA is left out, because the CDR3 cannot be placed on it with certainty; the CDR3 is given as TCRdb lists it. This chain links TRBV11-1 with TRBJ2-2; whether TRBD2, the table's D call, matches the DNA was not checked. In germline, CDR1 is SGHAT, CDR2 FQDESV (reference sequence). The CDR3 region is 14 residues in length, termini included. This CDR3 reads CACSVEWLAGELFF.

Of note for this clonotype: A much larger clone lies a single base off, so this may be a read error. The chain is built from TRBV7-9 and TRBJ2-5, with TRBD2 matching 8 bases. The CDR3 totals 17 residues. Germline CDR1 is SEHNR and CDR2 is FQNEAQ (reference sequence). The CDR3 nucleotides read TGTACCAGCAGCCTTTTGGGGGTGGCGGGAGGTCAAGAGACCCAGTACTTC. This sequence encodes CTSSLLGVAGGQETQYF.